Reported below is one T cell receptor beta chain. Its specificity is not known. An assay was performed, and its level was deep. The assay was immunoSEQ multiplex PCR, and TCRdb's table has in-frame clones only and misses some. The sample contains 450,000 to 500,000 clones, over 75% of which appear only once. It was tens of millions of PBMCs that unsorted samples used for genomic DNA. The data stem from a study of shared clonotypes between healthy human individuals. Study results and limitations: The study drew on few donors, limiting represented genetic and exposure-history diversity. Among donors, sharing of clonotypes was expected to be affected by sequencing depth.

Germline CDR1 and CDR2: MDHEN and SYDVKM. The CDR3 runs 15 residues. Losses at the gene ends were 6 bases for V and 5 bases for J; bases not matched to a gene: 11. The chain uses TRBV28 and TRBJ2-5, with 8 bases fitting TRBD1. This sequence originates from a woman aged 40 to 55 in good health. Some clones in this sample may be carry-over from other donors' samples. Sequenced: PBMCs. For the CDR3, the DNA is TGTGCCAGCAGGTTGGACAGGGTAGCTGTCGAGACCCAGTACTTC. Amino acid sequence: CASRLDRVAVETQYF.